This TCR beta chain was retrieved from a study of neoadjuvant anti-PD-1 for oral cavity cancer. The time point here: after neoadjuvant nivolumab, at surgical resection. Germline CDR1 LNHDA, CDR2 SQIVND (reference sequence). The CDR3 runs 14 residues. Trimming removed 5 bases from V and 4 bases from J; junction bases left unmatched: 6. Blood libraries mostly used approximately 0.5 ug genomic DNA, six replicates each. Only in-frame clones appear in the TCRdb table, and some are missing; sequencing was by immunoSEQ multiplex PCR. The sample records roughly 13,000 clones, 74% being singletons. The source is a person between 40 and 80 years old with oral cavity squamous cell carcinoma. The input for sequencing was PBMCs, taken after nivolumab (anti-PD-1) treatment. The rearrangement uses TRBV19 and TRBJ2-5; 8 nucleotides match TRBD1. Here the CDR3 reads CASSGQGLRETQYF. The CDR3 DNA reads TGTGCCAGTAGTGGACAGGGTTTGCGAGAGACCCAGTACTTC.